The clone carrying this T cell receptor (beta chain) was seen just once. Its target is unknown. These data come from a study of immune cell composition in non-small cell lung cancer. For the study at large: Histologic subtype was mainly adenocarcinoma or squamous cell carcinoma.

The length of the CDR3 is 14 residues. V lost 0 bases to trimming and J lost 1 base, with 6 bases between them. The germline V gene has CDR1 SGDLS and CDR2 YYNGEE. Method: immunoSEQ multiplex PCR; TCRdb's copy keeps in-frame clones and lacks some. The sample contains about 3,100 clones, roughly 77% of which appear only once. Study-level results: It was not proven that tumour-reactive clones equal dominant tumour-associated clones.

Normal lung was sampled as far from the tumour as possible, at least 3 cm. Source material: non-adjacent lung tissue. V and J are TRBV9 and TRBJ2-3; D gene ambiguous. This receptor was obtained from a human donor with non-small cell lung cancer. The CDR3 DNA reads TGTGCCAGCAGCGTAGGAGTGGGCACAGATACGCAGTATTTT. Its protein is CASSVGVGTDTQYF.